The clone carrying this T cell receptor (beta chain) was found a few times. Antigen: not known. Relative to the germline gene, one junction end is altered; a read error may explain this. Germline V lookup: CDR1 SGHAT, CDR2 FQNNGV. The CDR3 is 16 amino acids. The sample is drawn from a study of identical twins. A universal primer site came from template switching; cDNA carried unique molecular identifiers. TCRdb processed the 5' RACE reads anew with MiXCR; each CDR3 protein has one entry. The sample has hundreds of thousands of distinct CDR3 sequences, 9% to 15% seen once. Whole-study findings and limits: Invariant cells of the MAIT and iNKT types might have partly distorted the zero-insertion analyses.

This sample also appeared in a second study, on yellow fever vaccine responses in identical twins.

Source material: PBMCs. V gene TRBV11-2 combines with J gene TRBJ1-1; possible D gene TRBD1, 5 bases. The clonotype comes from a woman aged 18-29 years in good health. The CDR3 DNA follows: TGTGCCAGCAGCTCGACCCTCGGACACGGGAACGCTGAAGCTTTCTTT. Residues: CASSSTLGHGNAEAFF.